The 14 T cell receptor beta chains below come from one sample, sequenced in a study of PD-L1 blockade in urothelial cancer. Time point defined: pretreatment peripheral blood. Only in-frame clones appear in the TCRdb table, and some are missing; sequencing was by immunoSEQ multiplex PCR. The sample contains tens of thousands of clones, over 80% of which appear only once. The sample in question was PBMCs, obtained around atezolizumab (anti-PD-L1) treatment. The receptors shown here come from a man aged 35 to 55 with urothelial cancer.

V gene TRBV11-1 combines with J gene TRBJ2-1; 16 bases agree with TRBD2. The germline V gene has CDR1 SGHAT and CDR2 FQDESV (reference sequence). V dropped 5 bases and J dropped 4; count of bases not matched to a gene: 5. There are 17 residues in the CDR3. DNA for the CDR3: TGTGCCAGCAGCCCGAGGGGACTAGCGGGAGGGTACAATGAGCAGTTCTTC. Encoded protein: CASSPRGLAGGYNEQFF.

This clone turned up a few times. V usage is TRBV29-1 and J usage is TRBJ2-7; possible D gene TRBD2, 5 bases. CDR1 is SQVTM and CDR2 is ANQGSEA in the germline V gene. Trimming left V 1 base short and J 2 bases short, with 12 bases between. CDR3 length: 14 amino acids. CDR3 amino acids: CSVEVPAGAYEQYF. CDR3 nucleotide sequence: TGCAGCGTTGAAGTTCCGGCGGGCGCCTACGAGCAGTACTTC.

V gene TRBV28 combines with J gene TRBJ1-1; 7 nucleotides align to TRBD1. CDR1 MDHEN and CDR2 SYDVKM come from the germline V gene. This CDR3 is 12 amino acids long. V dropped 8 bases and J dropped 5; count of bases not matched to a gene: 5. The CDR3 sequence is CASEIRGTEAFF. The CDR3 region has the DNA TGTGCCAGCGAGATCAGGGGGACTGAAGCTTTCTTT.

V and J are TRBV28 and TRBJ2-7; 10 bases match TRBD1. The CDR3 covers 14 residues. CDR1 MDHEN and CDR2 SYDVKM come from the germline V gene. Trimming at V came to 5 bases and at J to 0 bases, leaving 1 base not matched to a gene. CDR3 residues: CASSRTGGSYEQYF. In DNA form, the CDR3 reads TGTGCCAGCAGTCGGACAGGGGGCTCCTACGAGCAGTACTTC.

The rearrangement uses TRBV27 and TRBJ2-1; 8 bases line up with TRBD2. The CDR3 length is 16 residues. From germline, CDR1 is MNHEY and CDR2 SMNVEV (reference sequence). Trimming at V came to 3 bases and at J to 10 bases, leaving 14 bases not matched to a gene. For the CDR3, the DNA is TGTGCCAGCAGTTTGGTTAGCGGGACATTTGCTGGGGAGCAGTTCTTC. It codes for CASSLVSGTFAGEQFF.

This clone has just one count. The chain carries TRBV15 and TRBJ2-1; the match to TRBD2 covers 14 bases. V shed 1 base, J shed 6 bases, and the junction held 8 bases outside the gene matches. CDR3 length: 18 residues. Germline-derived CDR1 and CDR2 are LNHNV and YYDKDF (reference sequence). The CDR3 DNA reads TGTGCCACCAGCAGAGTTAGGACTAGCGGGAGGATCGGCAATGAGCAGTTCTTC. This gives the protein CATSRVRTSGRIGNEQFF.

This rearrangement joins TRBV18 to TRBJ2-7; 7 bases are shared with TRBD2. From germline, CDR1 is KGHSH and CDR2 LQKENI. The CDR3 is 15 residues long. The V and J ends lost 4 bases and 3 bases, in that order; junction bases with no gene match: 9. CDR3 sequence (DNA): TGTGCCAGCTCACAAGCTAGCGGTGGGGGCTACGAGCAGTACTTC. The encoded protein is CASSQASGGGYEQYF.

This chain uses TRBV9 with TRBJ2-1; TRBD2 matches at 8 bases. The CDR3 sequence is 16 residues long. Germline trimming cut 4 bases from V and 6 bases from J; bases unmatched to any gene: 12. Germline V lookup: CDR1 SGDLS, CDR2 YYNGEE. The CDR3 here is CASSPSSGKTSNEQFF. In nucleotides, the CDR3 is TGTGCCAGCAGCCCCAGTAGCGGGAAGACGTCCAATGAGCAGTTCTTC.

The chain is built from TRBV5-4 and TRBJ2-3; D is possibly TRBD1 (5 bases). The CDR3 is 15 amino acids. V gave up 4 bases and J gave up 2 bases, with 14 bases separating them. CDR1 SGHNT and CDR2 YYREEE come from the germline V gene (reference sequence). The CDR3 bases are TGTGCCAGCAGCGCATTGGGGCGGACCACAGATACGCAGTATTTT. Translating it yields CASSALGRTTDTQYF.

The CDR3 sequence: CASTRLGSQETQYF. CDR3 sequence (DNA): TGTGCCAGCACCCGCCTGGGCAGCCAAGAGACCCAGTACTTC. This chain connects TRBV28 to TRBJ2-5; D is ambiguous. Trimming took 7 bases from V and 1 from J, leaving 13 bases between them. CDR3 length: 14 amino acids. Germline CDR1 MDHEN, CDR2 SYDVKM.

The chain carries TRBV13 and TRBJ2-7; 7 bases agree with TRBD1. Germline V gene data show CDR1 as PRHDT and CDR2 as FYEKMQ (reference sequence). This CDR3 has 15 amino acids. V trimming: 5 bases; J trimming: 2 bases; junction bases outside the gene matches: 9. CDR3 sequence reads: CASSPRTGFPYEQYF. In DNA, the CDR3 is TGTGCCAGCAGCCCCAGGACAGGATTCCCCTACGAGCAGTACTTC.

The gene calls are TRBV7-3 and TRBJ2-5; TRBD2 might be the D (6 bases). With 1 base removed from V and 2 bases from J, the gap between germline ends came to 17 bases. The CDR3 contains 17 residues. CDR1 SGHTA and CDR2 FQGTGA come from the germline V gene. The CDR3 DNA reads as TGTGCCAGCAGCTTAAGGGCCGCCGCGGGGCTACAAGAGACCCAGTACTTC. Protein: CASSLRAAAGLQETQYF. Combining the CDR3 with reference TRBV7-3 and TRBJ2-5 gives the whole variable domain GAGVSQTPSNKVTEKGKYVELRCDPISGHTALYWYRQSLGQGPEFLIYFQGTGAADDSGLPNDRFFAVRPEGSVSTLKIQRTERGDSAVYLCASSLRAAAGLQETQYFGPGTRLLVL.

The table lists this clone with a count of one. This chain joins TRBV30 and TRBJ2-7; 8 positions match TRBD1. Germline V gives CDR1 GTSNPN, CDR2 SVGIG (reference sequence). The CDR3 spans 13 residues. With 1 base clipped from V and 5 bases from J, the junction kept 4 bases outside the gene matches. CDR3 coding DNA: TGTGCCTGGAGTGAGGGCAGGGGGCACGAGCAGTACTTC. The encoded protein is CAWSEGRGHEQYF.

In nucleotides, the CDR3 is TGCGCCAGCAGCTTGGGGACTAGCGGGCAGACCTACGAGCAGTACTTC. Encoded protein: CASSLGTSGQTYEQYF. V gene TRBV5-1 combines with J gene TRBJ2-7; 11 bases match TRBD2. Germline V gives CDR1 SGHRS, CDR2 YFSETQ. J was trimmed by 2 bases and V by 0 bases; bases with no gene match: 4. This CDR3 is built from 16 residues.